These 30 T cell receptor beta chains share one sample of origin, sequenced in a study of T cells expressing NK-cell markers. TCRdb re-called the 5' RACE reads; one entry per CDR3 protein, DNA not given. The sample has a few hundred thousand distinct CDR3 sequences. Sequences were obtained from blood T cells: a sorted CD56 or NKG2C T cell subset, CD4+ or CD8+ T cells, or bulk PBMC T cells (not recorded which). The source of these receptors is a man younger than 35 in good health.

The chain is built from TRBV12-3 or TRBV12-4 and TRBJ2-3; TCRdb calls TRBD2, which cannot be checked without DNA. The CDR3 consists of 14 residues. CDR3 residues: CASSRRASPDTQYF.

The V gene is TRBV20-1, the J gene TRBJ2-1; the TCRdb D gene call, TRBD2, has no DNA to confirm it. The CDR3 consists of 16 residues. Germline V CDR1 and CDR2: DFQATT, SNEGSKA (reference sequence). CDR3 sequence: CSAGGTSGTFYNEQFF.

The CDR3 loop is CASSQDTLGGYTF. V and J are TRBV4-2 and TRBJ1-2; TCRdb calls TRBD1, which cannot be checked without DNA. The length of the CDR3 is 13 residues. Per the germline V gene, CDR1 is LGHNA and CDR2 is YNFKEQ.

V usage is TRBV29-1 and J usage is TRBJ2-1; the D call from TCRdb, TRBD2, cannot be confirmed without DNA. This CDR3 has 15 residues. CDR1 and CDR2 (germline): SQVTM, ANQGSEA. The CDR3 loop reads CSVEDPSGRYNEQFF.

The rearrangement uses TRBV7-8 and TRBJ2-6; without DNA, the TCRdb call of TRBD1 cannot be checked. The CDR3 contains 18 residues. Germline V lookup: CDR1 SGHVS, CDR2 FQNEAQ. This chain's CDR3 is CASSLFAGTDSGANVLTF. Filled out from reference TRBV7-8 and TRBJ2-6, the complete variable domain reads GAGVSQSPRYKVAKRGQDVALRCDPISGHVSLFWYQQALGQGPEFLTYFQNEAQLDKSGLPSDRFFAERPEGSVSTLKIQRTQQEDSAVYLCASSLFAGTDSGANVLTFGAGSRLTVL.

CDR3: CATSDFQSNQPQHF. The V gene is TRBV24-1, the J gene TRBJ1-5. The CDR3 has 14 amino acids. Germline V gives CDR1 KGHDR, CDR2 SFDVKD.

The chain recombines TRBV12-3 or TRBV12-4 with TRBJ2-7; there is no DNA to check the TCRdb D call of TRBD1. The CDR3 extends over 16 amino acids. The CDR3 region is CASSPGQGVFGDEQYF.

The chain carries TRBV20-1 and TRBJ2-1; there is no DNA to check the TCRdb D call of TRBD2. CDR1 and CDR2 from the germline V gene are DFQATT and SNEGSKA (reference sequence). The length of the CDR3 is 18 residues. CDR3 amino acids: CSARDLGLAGEAYNEQFF.

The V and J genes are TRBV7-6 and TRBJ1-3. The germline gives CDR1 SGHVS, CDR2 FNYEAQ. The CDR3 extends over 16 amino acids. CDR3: CASSLGSSVVGNTIYF.

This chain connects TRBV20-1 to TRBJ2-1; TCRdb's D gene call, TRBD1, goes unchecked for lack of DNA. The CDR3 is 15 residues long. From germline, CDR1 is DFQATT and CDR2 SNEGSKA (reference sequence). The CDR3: CSADDWRGPYNEQFF.

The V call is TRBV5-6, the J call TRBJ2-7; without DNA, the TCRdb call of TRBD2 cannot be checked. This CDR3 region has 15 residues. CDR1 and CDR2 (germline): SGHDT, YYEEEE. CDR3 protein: CASSLIGGRIYEQYF.

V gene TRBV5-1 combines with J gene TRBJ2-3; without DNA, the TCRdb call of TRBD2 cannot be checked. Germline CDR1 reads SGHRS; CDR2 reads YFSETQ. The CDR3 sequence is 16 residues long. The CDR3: CASSSRTRDSTDTQYF.

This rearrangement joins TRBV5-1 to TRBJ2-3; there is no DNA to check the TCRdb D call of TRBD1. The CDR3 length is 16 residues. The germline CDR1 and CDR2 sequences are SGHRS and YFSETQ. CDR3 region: CASSLERGPVADTQYF.

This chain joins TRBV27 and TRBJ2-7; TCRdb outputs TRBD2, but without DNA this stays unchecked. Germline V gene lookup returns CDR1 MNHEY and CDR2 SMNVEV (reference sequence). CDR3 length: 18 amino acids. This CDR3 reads CASSLSTHPARRRREQYF.

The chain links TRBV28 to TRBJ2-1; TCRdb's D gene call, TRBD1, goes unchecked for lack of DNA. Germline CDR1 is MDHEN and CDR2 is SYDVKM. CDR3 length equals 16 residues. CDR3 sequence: CASSPPPGQSYNEQFF.

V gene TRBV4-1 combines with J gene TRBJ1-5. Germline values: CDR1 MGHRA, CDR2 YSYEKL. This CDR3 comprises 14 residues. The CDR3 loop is CASSPSSGNQPQHF.

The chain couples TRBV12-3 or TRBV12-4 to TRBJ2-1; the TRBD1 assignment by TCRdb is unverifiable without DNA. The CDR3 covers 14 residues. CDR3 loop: CASSFSGAGNEQFF.

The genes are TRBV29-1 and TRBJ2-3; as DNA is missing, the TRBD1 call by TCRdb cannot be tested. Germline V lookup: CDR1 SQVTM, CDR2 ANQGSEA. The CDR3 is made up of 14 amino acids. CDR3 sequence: CSVARDKFSDTQYF.

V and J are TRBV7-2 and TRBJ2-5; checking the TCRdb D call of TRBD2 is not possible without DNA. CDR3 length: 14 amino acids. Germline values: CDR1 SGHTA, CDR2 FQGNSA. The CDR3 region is CASSSTSLGETQYF.

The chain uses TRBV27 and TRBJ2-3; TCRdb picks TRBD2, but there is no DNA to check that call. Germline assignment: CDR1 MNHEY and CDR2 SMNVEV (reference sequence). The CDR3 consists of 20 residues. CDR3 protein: CASSSRGTSGRTRSTDTQYF.

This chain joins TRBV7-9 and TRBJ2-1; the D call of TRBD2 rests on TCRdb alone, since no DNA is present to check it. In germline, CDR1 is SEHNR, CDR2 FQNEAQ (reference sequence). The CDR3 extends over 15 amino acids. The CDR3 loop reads CASSLELGPYNEQFF.

CDR3 region: CASSVYRDPAYEQYF. This chain joins TRBV7-8 and TRBJ2-7; TCRdb lists TRBD1, though no DNA is available to test this call. The CDR3 loop spans 15 amino acids. Germline CDR1 SGHVS, CDR2 FQNEAQ.

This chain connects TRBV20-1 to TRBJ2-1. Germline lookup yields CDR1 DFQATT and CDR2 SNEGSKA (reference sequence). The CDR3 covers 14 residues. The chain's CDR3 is CSARDLASADEQFF.

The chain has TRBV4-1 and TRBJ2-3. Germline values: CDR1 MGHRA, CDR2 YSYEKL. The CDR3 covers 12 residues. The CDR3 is CASSHIRDTQYF.

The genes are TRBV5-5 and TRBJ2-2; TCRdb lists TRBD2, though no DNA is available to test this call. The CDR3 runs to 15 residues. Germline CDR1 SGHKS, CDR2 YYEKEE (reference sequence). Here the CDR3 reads CASSVGTWNTGELFF.

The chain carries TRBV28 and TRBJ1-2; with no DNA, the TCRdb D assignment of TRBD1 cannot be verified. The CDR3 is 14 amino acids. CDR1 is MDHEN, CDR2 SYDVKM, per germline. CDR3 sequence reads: CASSFRTGGGGYTF.

CDR3 sequence reads: CASSLDRGLGQPQHF. The chain joins TRBV7-2 to TRBJ1-5; TCRdb returns TRBD1, unconfirmable since there is no DNA. Germline V CDR1 and CDR2: SGHTA, FQGNSA. The CDR3 has 15 residues. Full variable domain (rest looked up from reference TRBV7-2 and TRBJ1-5): GAGVSQSPSNKVTEKGKDVELRCDPISGHTALYWYRQSLGQGLEFLIYFQGNSAPDKSGLPSDRFSAERTGGSVSTLTIQRTQQEDSAVYLCASSLDRGLGQPQHFGDGTRLSIL.

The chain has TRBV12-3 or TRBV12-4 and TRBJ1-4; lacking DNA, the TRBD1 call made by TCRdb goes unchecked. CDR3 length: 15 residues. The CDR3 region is CASRGGQSLNEKLFF.

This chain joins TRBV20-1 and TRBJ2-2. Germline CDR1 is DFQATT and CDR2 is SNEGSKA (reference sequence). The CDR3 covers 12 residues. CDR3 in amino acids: CSARIGHGELFF.

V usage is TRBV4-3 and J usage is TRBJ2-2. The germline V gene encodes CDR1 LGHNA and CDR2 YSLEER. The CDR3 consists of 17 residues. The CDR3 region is CASSQGISSANTGELFF.